This T cell receptor (beta chain) is from a study of shared clonotypes between healthy human individuals. Study-wide points: The low donor count limited represented genetic and exposure-history diversity.

Sequencing used immunoSEQ multiplex PCR; TCRdb keeps in-frame clones, though not all of them. The sample has about 1.5 million clones; around 98% are singletons. Caucasian adults living in Nashville, Tennessee, provided all samples. In the CD4+ fraction, cells were divided into CD45RA+ naive and CD45RA-negative memory subsets. CDR3 length: 17 residues. V lost 3 bases and J lost 1, with 15 bases in between. Per the germline V gene, CDR1 is SGHVS and CDR2 is FNYEAQ. Turning to this clone: What it recognizes is unknown.

The sequencing input was naive CD4+ T cells sorted from blood. Subset specified: CD45RA+ positively selected. This clonotype was obtained from a man aged 30-40 years in good health. The chain combines TRBV7-6 with TRBJ2-2; D is perhaps TRBD1 (6 bases). DNA of the CDR3: TGTGCCAGCAGCTTCGAAAGACCGGGACAGAACACCGGGGAGCTGTTTTTT. As protein: CASSFERPGQNTGELFF.